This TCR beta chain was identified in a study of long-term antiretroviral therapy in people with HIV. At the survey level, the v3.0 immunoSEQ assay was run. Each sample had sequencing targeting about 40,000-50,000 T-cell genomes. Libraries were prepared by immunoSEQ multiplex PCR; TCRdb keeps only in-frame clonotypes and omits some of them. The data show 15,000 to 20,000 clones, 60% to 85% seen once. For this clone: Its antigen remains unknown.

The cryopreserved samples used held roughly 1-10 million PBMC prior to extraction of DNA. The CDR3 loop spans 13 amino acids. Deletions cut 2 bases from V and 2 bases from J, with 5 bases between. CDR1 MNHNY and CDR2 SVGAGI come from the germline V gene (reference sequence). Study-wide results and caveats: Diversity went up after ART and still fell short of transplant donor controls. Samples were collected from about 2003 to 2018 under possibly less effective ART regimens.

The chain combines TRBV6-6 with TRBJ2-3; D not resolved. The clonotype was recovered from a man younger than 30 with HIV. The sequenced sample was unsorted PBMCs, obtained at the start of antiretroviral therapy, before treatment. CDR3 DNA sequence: TGTGCCAGCAGTTACCTTTTCACAGATACGCAGTATTTT. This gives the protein CASSYLFTDTQYF.